The present entry profiles one TCR beta chain with its context. Its antigen is undetermined. The immunoSEQ assay was version 4, run in survey mode. Template was genomic DNA at 10 ng/uL, with up to roughly 1 ug used per sample. Profiled with immunoSEQ multiplex PCR; TCRdb holds only in-frame clones, not every one. The top ten hold 14% of the sample, which has just over 40,000 clones, around three quarters seen once. The stimulus was an HIV-1 Gag 15-mer peptide pool, roughly 1 ug/peptide/mL. Sorted nonresponding memory CD4+ T cells were CD40L-negative, CD69-negative, CD45RO-high. Stimulated PBMCs had first been depleted of CD8+ T cells. These data originate in a study of persistence of HIV-infected CD4 T cells. Study conclusions and caveats: The rare CMV-responding cells with HIV-1 proviruses were not separately TCR-sequenced.

The CDR3 is made up of 14 amino acids. Germline V CDR1 and CDR2: GTSNPN, SVGIG (reference sequence). The V end was cut by 0 bases, the J end by 7 bases, with 10 bases between. The source is an adult man with HIV who was CMV-seropositive. This sample comprised CD4+ T cells sorted from PBMCs after approximately 19-hour stimulation, obtained from a patient who received antiretroviral therapy. The chain carries TRBV30 and TRBJ1-6; unclear D gene. As DNA, the CDR3 is TGTGCCTGGAGTGTATATCAAGAGAATTCACCCCTCCACTTT. As protein: CAWSVYQENSPLHF.